The 4 T cell receptor beta chains below come from one sample, sequenced in a study of identical twins. TCRdb called the 5' RACE reads again in MiXCR, with one record for every CDR3 protein. Of under 350,000 distinct CDR3 sequences in the sample, roughly 9.7% were seen once. The same data also contributed to another study, on yellow fever vaccine responses in identical twins.

Sequenced sample: CD8+ T cells sorted from blood. These receptors came from a woman between 18 and 30 years old in good health.

The V gene is TRBV24-1, the J gene TRBJ2-3; unclear D gene. Trimming took 3 bases from V and 1 from J, leaving 16 bases between them. CDR1 KGHDR and CDR2 SFDVKD come from the germline V gene. The CDR3 totals 17 residues. The CDR3 is CATSDTFENAGTDTQYF. In DNA, the CDR3 is TGTGCCACCAGTGATACCTTTGAAAATGCGGGCACAGATACGCAGTATTTT.

This clonotype was seen many times. The V gene is TRBV4-3, the J gene TRBJ2-7; 10 nucleotides match TRBD2. Germline V gene lookup returns CDR1 LGHNA and CDR2 YSLEER. The length of the CDR3 is 17 residues. J was trimmed by 4 bases and V by 3 bases; bases with no gene match: 12. As DNA, the CDR3 is TGCGCCAGCAGCCAGGAGGCCGGGCTAGCGGGAGCTTACGAGCAGTACTTC. It is translated as CASSQEAGLAGAYEQYF.

The chain carries TRBV5-6 and TRBJ2-3, with D unresolved. The V and J ends lost 0 bases and 2 bases respectively, with 16 bases between them. This CDR3 spans 17 amino acids. Per the germline V gene, CDR1 is SGHDT and CDR2 is YYEEEE. The CDR3 is CASSLAIGRKATDTQYF. The CDR3 nucleotides are TGTGCCAGCAGCTTGGCCATCGGCAGAAAAGCCACAGATACGCAGTATTTT.

This clonotype came up a few times. The chain couples TRBV5-1 to TRBJ2-1; no clear D. The CDR3 length is 14 residues. CDR1 SGHRS and CDR2 YFSETQ come from the germline V gene. Trimming took off 3 bases at V and 4 bases at J, with 11 bases between the two ends. For the CDR3, the DNA is TGCGCCAGCAGCTCATTTTCGCAGTACAATGAGCAGTTCTTC. This codes for CASSSFSQYNEQFF.